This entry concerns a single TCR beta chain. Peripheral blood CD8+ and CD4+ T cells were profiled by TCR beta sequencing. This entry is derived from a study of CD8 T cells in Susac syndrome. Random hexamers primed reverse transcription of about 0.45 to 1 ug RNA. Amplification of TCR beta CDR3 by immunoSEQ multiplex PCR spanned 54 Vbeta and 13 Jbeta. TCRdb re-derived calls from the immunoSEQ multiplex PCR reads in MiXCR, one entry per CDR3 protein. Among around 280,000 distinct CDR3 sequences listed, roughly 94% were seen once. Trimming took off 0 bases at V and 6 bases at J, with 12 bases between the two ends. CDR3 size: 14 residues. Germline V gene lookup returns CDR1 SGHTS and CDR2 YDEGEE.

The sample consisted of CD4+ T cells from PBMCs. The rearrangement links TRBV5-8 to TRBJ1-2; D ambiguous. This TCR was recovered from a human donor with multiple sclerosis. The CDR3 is CASSLESRWHGYTF. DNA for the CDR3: TGTGCCAGCAGCTTGGAGAGCCGGTGGCATGGCTACACCTTC. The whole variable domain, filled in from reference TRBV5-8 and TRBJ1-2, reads EAGVTQSPTHLIKTRGQQATLRCSPISGHTSVYWYQQALGLGLQFLLWYDEGEERNRGNFPPRFSGRQFPNYSSELNVNALELEDSALYLCASSLESRWHGYTFGSGTRLTVV.